Listed below are T cell receptor beta chains from one sample, sequenced in a study of regulatory T cells in long-lasting Graves disease. A single record per CDR3 protein comes from TCRdb applying MiXCR to the multiplex PCR reads. There are hundreds of thousands of distinct CDR3 sequences in the sample; 15% to 18% occur only once, and around a fifth lies in the top ten. Material: peripheral blood mononuclear cells (PBMCs), obtained at new diagnosis, from a patient treated with antithyroid drugs. Receptor source: a female donor with Graves disease. CDR3s include the opening cysteine and the closing phenylalanine or tryptophan. The D gene is left open where the match is weak. Part of the rows lack a size; the others show once, few, many or a class for expanded clones.

v_gene	abundance	j_gene	d_gene	CDR3nt	CDR3aa
TRBV4-1	.	TRBJ2-2	TRBD1	TGCGCCAGCAGCTTCGGACAGGACTTGGTGGAACTGTTTTTT	CASSFGQDLVELFF
TRBV6-1	many	TRBJ2-1	.	TGTGCCAGCAGCAAAGGTGTCCCATACAATGAGCAGTTCTTC	CASSKGVPYNEQFF
TRBV6-5	many	TRBJ1-2	.	TGTGCCAGCAGTTACTCGAACAGAAACTATGGCTACACCTTC	CASSYSNRNYGYTF
TRBV28	many	TRBJ2-7	TRBD1	TGTGCCAGCAGTTTATTAGGGCAGGGGGCAGGCGAGCAGTACTTC	CASSLLGQGAGEQYF
TRBV6-9	many	TRBJ2-2	.	TGTGCCAGCAGTTATCGGGACATCTCCACCGGGGAGCTGTTTTTT	CASSYRDISTGELFF
TRBV20-1	.	TRBJ1-1	TRBD1	TGCAGTGCGCCCAGACAGGGCCAGAACACTGAAGCTTTCTTT	CSAPRQGQNTEAFF
TRBV7-9	many	TRBJ1-4	.	TGTGCCAGCAGCCCTAGGGGGGGAGCAACTAATGAAAAACTGTTTTTT	CASSPRGGATNEKLFF
TRBV19	few	TRBJ1-1	.	TGTGCCAGTAGCAGTTCGGGGGGCGTCCAGGCCACTGAAGCTTTCTTT	CASSSSGGVQATEAFF
TRBV6-1	many	TRBJ1-5	.	TGTGCCAGCAGCCCTAATCTGTCAGCGCCCCAGCATTTT	CASSPNLSAPQHF
TRBV9	many	TRBJ2-2	TRBD1	TGTGCCAGCAGCGTCCGGACAGGGAAGGGCGGGGAGCTGTTTTTT	CASSVRTGKGGELFF